This is a list of T cell receptor beta chains from one sample in a study of blood T cell repertoires in COVID-19. This table comes from immunoSEQ multiplex PCR, and its TCRdb copy is limited to in-frame clones, with some not included. The data show tens of thousands of clones, with over 80% seen just once and around 2.1% held by the top ten. The sample comprised peripheral blood. The source of these receptors is a woman in her seventies with acute or convalescent COVID-19. Both conserved end residues are part of each CDR3. Each record gives: clone size, V gene, J gene, CDR3 protein. Some rows mark clone size as missing; the rest say once, few, many or name a class of expanded clone.

>NA|TRBV19|TRBJ1-1
CASRPEAVDTEAFF
>NA|TRBV11-1|TRBJ1-1
CASSLALAGGEAFF
>NA|TRBV5-4|TRBJ2-5
CASSLAGKETQYF
>NA|TRBV6-5|TRBJ1-4
CASSYSRTDSREKLFF
>NA|TRBV21-1|TRBJ1-2
CASNPPAGGYTF
>NA|TRBV11-3|TRBJ1-1
CASSLTQGVAGEAFF
>NA|TRBV7-3|TRBJ2-2
CASSHQGANTGELFF
>NA|TRBV19|TRBJ1-2
CASRHARDISYGYTF
>once|TRBV30|TRBJ1-2
CAWSEGQGIGYTF
>few|TRBV5-5|TRBJ1-4
CASSLGATNEKLFF
>medium-sized|TRBV6-5|TRBJ2-1
CASSHLTGENYNEQFF
>NA|TRBV2|TRBJ1-5
CAIGGGQNQPQHF
>NA|TRBV3-1/TRBV3-2|TRBJ2-5
CASSQGTNLETQYF
>NA|TRBV5-1|TRBJ1-5
CASSPGTGRNQPQHF